A selection of T cell receptor beta chains follows, all from one sample in a study of T cell responses to AZD1222 COVID-19 vaccine. Produced via immunoSEQ multiplex PCR; TCRdb's table is partial and in-frame only. The table includes 190,000 or so clones, around nine tenths detected once. This material consisted of peripheral blood, taken 28 days after the second AZD1222 dose. Receptors were obtained from an adult who received the AZD1222 COVID-19 vaccine. Each CDR3 is given with its conserved first and last residue. The D gene is left open where the match is weak. The size of a clone is reported for some rows only, either as once, few or many, or as a class for expanded clones.

>-|-|TRBJ2-7|TRBV5-4
TGTGCCAGCAGCTTGGCCCATTACGAGCAGTACTTC
CASSLAHYEQYF
>TRBD1|-|TRBJ2-5|TRBV19
TGTGCCAGTAGTATAGCAACAGGGGGCGTGGAGACCCAGTACTTC
CASSIATGGVETQYF
>TRBD1|-|TRBJ1-3|TRBV4-3
TGCGCCAGCAGCCAAGCACAGGGGAACACCATATATTTT
CASSQAQGNTIYF
>-|-|TRBJ1-5|TRBV19
TGTGCCAGTTCTCAATCGAGGGGCAATCAGCCCCAGCATTTT
CASSQSRGNQPQHF
>TRBD1|-|TRBJ2-1|TRBV19
TGTGCCAGTAGTATTTTTGGACAGGCTCATGAGCAGTTCTTC
CASSIFGQAHEQFF
>-|-|TRBJ2-6|TRBV9
TGTGCCAGCAGCGCCCTTTCCGTTGTGGCGCCTGGGGCCAACGTCCTGACTTTC
CASSALSVVAPGANVLTF
>-|-|TRBJ2-7|TRBV29-1
TGCAGCGTGTTGGACAGGGGAGGGGCTAGCGGGAGTGCCTACGAGCAGTACTTC
CSVLDRGGASGSAYEQYF
>-|-|TRBJ1-2|TRBV6-5
TGTGCCAGCAGTTTTAATAGCCCTTCGAGTGGCTACACCTTC
CASSFNSPSSGYTF
>-|-|TRBJ1-4|TRBV20-1
TGCAGTGCTAGAGATCGTGAAAAACTGTTTTTT
CSARDREKLFF
>-|-|TRBJ2-7|TRBV6-2/TRBV6-3
TGTGCCAGCAGTTACCGTGCGCCCTACGAGCAGTACTTC
CASSYRAPYEQYF
>TRBD2|once|TRBJ2-5|TRBV7-6
TGTGCCAGCAGCCCAGGGACTAGCGGGAGGGAGACCCAGTACTTC
CASSPGTSGRETQYF
>TRBD1|-|TRBJ2-7|TRBV5-1
TGCGCCAGCAGCGTTTCACAGGGGGACAACGAGCAGTACTTC
CASSVSQGDNEQYF
>-|-|TRBJ1-3|TRBV19
TGTGCCAGTAGTACAGACAGTAGCTCTGGAAACACCATATATTTT
CASSTDSSSGNTIYF
>TRBD2|-|TRBJ2-1|TRBV12-3/TRBV12-4
TGTGCCAGCAGTGGGCGGGAGGGAAGTGAGCAGTTCTTC
CASSGREGSEQFF
>-|-|TRBJ1-2|TRBV24-1
TGTGCCACCTCCGGGGGAGGGGACTATGGCTACACCTTC
CATSGGGDYGYTF
>TRBD2|-|TRBJ2-1|TRBV7-3
TGTGCCAGCAGCTCCGGGACTAGCGGGAGGCCCAATGAGCAGTTCTTC
CASSSGTSGRPNEQFF
>-|-|TRBJ2-2|TRBV9
TGTGCCAGCAGCGTAGACTACGGGGAGCTGTTTTTT
CASSVDYGELFF
>TRBD2|few|TRBJ2-7|TRBV6-2/TRBV6-3
TGTGCCAGCAGTGAGCGTACTAGCGGATTGACCAAGCAGTACTTC
CASSERTSGLTKQYF
>-|-|TRBJ2-5|TRBV7-2
TGTGCCAGCAGCTTAGAGCCCCAAGAGACCCAGTACTTC
CASSLEPQETQYF
>-|-|TRBJ1-5|TRBV5-5
TGTGCCAGCAGCTTCCGGGACGACAGCAATCAGCCCCAGCATTTT
CASSFRDDSNQPQHF
>-|-|TRBJ2-5|TRBV6-1
TGTGCCAGCGGGGTGGGGGAGACCCAGTACTTC
CASGVGETQYF
>-|-|TRBJ2-7|TRBV3-1/TRBV3-2
TGTGCCAGCAGCCCTCGGAGGGGGAGGTACGAGCAGTACTTC
CASSPRRGRYEQYF
>-|-|TRBJ1-5|TRBV4-2
TGTGCCAGCAGCCACAGGGAAGGAGGCAATCAGCCCCAGCATTTT
CASSHREGGNQPQHF
>-|-|TRBJ2-6|TRBV29-1
TGCAGCGCCGTACAACAGGGATCTGGGGCCAACGTCCTGACTTTC
CSAVQQGSGANVLTF
>TRBD1|once|TRBJ2-7|TRBV5-4
TGTGCCAGCAGCGAAGGCGACAGGGGTAGGACCTACGAGCAGTACTTC
CASSEGDRGRTYEQYF